The 19 T cell receptor beta chains listed next were all sequenced from one sample in a study of metastatic and nonmetastatic thyroid tumors. Before thyroid surgery, none of the patients had received any treatment. TCRdb reprocessed the PCR reads using MiXCR. The sample shows 30,000 to 35,000 clones, around 20% of them seen only once. The sample comprised blood. These receptor sequences come from a female donor with papillary thyroid cancer or a benign thyroid nodule (not recorded which). Some clones in this sample may be carry-over from other donors' samples.

This clone was counted many times. This chain uses TRBV13 with TRBJ1-1; 7 nucleotides agree with TRBD1. The CDR3 has 15 residues. Germline CDR1 reads PRHDT; CDR2 reads FYEKMQ (reference sequence). V shed 1 base, J shed 3 bases, and the junction held 5 bases outside the gene matches. This CDR3 reads CASSLVGRGHTEAFF. In DNA, the CDR3 is TGTGCCAGCAGCTTAGTAGGGAGGGGGCACACTGAAGCTTTCTTT.

This clone was counted only a few times. The chain couples TRBV24-1 to TRBJ2-1; D tentatively fits TRBD1 or TRBD2 (5 bases each). V was pared by 6 bases and J by 4 bases, with 15 bases between. Germline V gene sequence: CDR1 KGHDR, CDR2 SFDVKD. The CDR3 totals 15 residues. The CDR3 nucleotides read TGTGCCACCAGTCGAGGGGCAGGACGTTACAATGAGCAGTTCTTC. Protein product: CATSRGAGRYNEQFF.

The table lists this clone with many counts. This chain links TRBV7-9 with TRBJ2-3; D remains unclear. CDR3 size: 15 residues. CDR1 is SEHNR and CDR2 is FQNEAQ in the germline V gene (reference sequence). The germline V and J ends were trimmed by 4 bases and 6 bases, with 17 bases remaining between them. CDR3 nucleotide sequence: TGTGCCAGCAGCTCCTCAAGGGCGCTGGGGGATACGCAGTATTTT. It encodes CASSSSRALGDTQYF.

This clone was counted only a few times. Additional DNA sequences in this sample encode the identical CDR3. This chain links TRBV6-1 with TRBJ1-5; D is undetermined. Trimming shortened V by 8 bases and J by 7 bases, and 15 bases separated the two germline ends. The germline V gene encodes CDR1 MNHNS and CDR2 SASEGT. The CDR3 is made up of 13 amino acids. The CDR3 DNA sequence: TGTGCCAGCCGAGGCCTGGGGAACCAGCCCCAGCATTTT. Translated: CASRGLGNQPQHF.

This clone has a handful of counts. V gene TRBV27 combines with J gene TRBJ1-1; the D gene is possibly TRBD1 (5 bases). The CDR3 contains 13 residues. The V and J ends lost 9 bases and 6 bases respectively, with 17 bases between them. Germline values: CDR1 MNHEY, CDR2 SMNVEV (reference sequence). Here the CDR3 reads CASSSSGRAEAFF. The CDR3 DNA is TGTGCCAGTTCGTCCTCAGGGAGGGCTGAAGCTTTCTTT.

This clone is labeled as medium-sized. The V and J genes are TRBV6-1 and TRBJ1-6, with D possibly matching TRBD1 (5 bases). Germline V gene lookup returns CDR1 MNHNS and CDR2 SASEGT. CDR3 length: 16 amino acids. Between the trimmed V and J ends, which lost 6 bases and 7 bases, there was a span of 19 bases. The CDR3 reads CASSSAQAGRNSPLHF. DNA for the CDR3: TGTGCCAGCAGCTCTGCGCAGGCGGGGCGAAATTCACCCCTCCACTTT.

This clone is medium-sized within its sample. The chain is built from TRBV6-1 and TRBJ2-2; D unresolved. The CDR3 contains 14 residues. Trimming cost V 6 bases and J 7 bases, with 15 bases left between them. Germline V CDR1 and CDR2: MNHNS, SASEGT. In nucleotides, the CDR3 is TGTGCCAGCAGAAAATTTCTGTCGGGCGGGGAGCTGTTTTTT. Its protein is CASRKFLSGGELFF.

The chain couples TRBV20-1 to TRBJ1-2, with 7 bases identical to TRBD1. The junction had 6 bases not matched to a gene; V was cut back by 0 bases and J by 5 bases. CDR3 length: 14 residues. The germline CDR1 and CDR2 sequences are DFQATT and SNEGSKA (reference sequence). The CDR3 DNA reads as TGCAGTGCTAGAGATACCGGGACAGTTTATGGCTACACCTTC. It is translated as CSARDTGTVYGYTF.

The DNA of the CDR3 is TGTGCCAGCAGCGTAGCGTACAGGGGCGGCGAGCAGTACTTC. Translation gives CASSVAYRGGEQYF. The J gene is TRBJ2-7, the V gene TRBV9; 7 bases are shared with TRBD1. Germline V gives CDR1 SGDLS, CDR2 YYNGEE. This CDR3 is built from 14 residues. Trimming cost V 0 bases and J 6 bases; bases outside gene matches: 6. Based on the CDR3 plus reference TRBV9 and TRBJ2-7, the full variable domain is DSGVTQTPKHLITATGQRVTLRCSPRSGDLSVYWYQQSLDQGLQFLIQYYNGEERAKGNILERFSAQQFPDLHSELNLSSLELGDSALYFCASSVAYRGGEQYFGPGTRLTVT.

This clone was picked up a small number of times. This chain links TRBV12-3 or TRBV12-4 with TRBJ1-3, with D possibly being TRBD1 (5 bases). V shed 3 bases and J shed 0 bases, with 9 bases lying between them. This CDR3 spans 15 amino acids. CDR3 sequence reads: CASSLRGISGNTIYF. CDR3 coding DNA: TGTGCCAGCAGTTTGCGGGGGATCTCTGGAAACACCATATATTTT.

The gene calls are TRBV11-2 and TRBJ2-5, with 11 bases fitting TRBD2. Germline lookup yields CDR1 SGHAT and CDR2 FQNNGV. Trimming cost V 5 bases and J 4 bases; bases outside gene matches: 18. This CDR3 contains 19 residues. The DNA of the CDR3 is TGTGCCAGCAGCAGCTGGCCTAGCGGGGGGCTCAGGGGGCGAGAGACCCAGTACTTC. It codes for CASSSWPSGGLRGRETQYF.

This clone was seen repeatedly, ten times or more. This chain uses TRBV20-1 with TRBJ2-7, with 12 nucleotides matching TRBD1. The trim removed 5 bases at V and 6 bases at J, leaving 5 bases unmatched. This CDR3 is 13 amino acids long. The germline V gene encodes CDR1 DFQATT and CDR2 SNEGSKA (reference sequence). CDR3 coding DNA: TGCAGTGCTTCCGGGACAGGGGGCGGCGAGCAGTACTTC. This translates into CSASGTGGGEQYF.

By share, this clone ranks as medium-sized (0.01 to 0.1%). This chain links TRBV6-1 with TRBJ2-7, with 7 bases lining up with TRBD2. This CDR3 contains 14 residues. Germline-derived CDR1 and CDR2 are MNHNS and SASEGT. Trimming took 6 bases from V and 1 from J; bases not matched to a gene: 6. CDR3 loop: CASSPQRGSYEQYF. DNA of the CDR3: TGTGCCAGCAGCCCTCAGCGGGGTTCCTACGAGCAGTACTTC.

A few counts support this clone. The CDR3, as DNA: TGCAGCGTTGACGGGATAGGTCTTACAGTGGGTGGCTACACCTTC. Amino acids: CSVDGIGLTVGGYTF. The chain uses TRBV29-1 and TRBJ1-2; D call uncertain. Germline V lookup: CDR1 SQVTM, CDR2 ANQGSEA. V was clipped by 3 bases and J by 7 bases, with 21 bases between them. CDR3 length equals 15 residues.

This clone has ten or more counts. The chain combines TRBV5-1 with TRBJ1-1, with TRBD1 matching over 9 bases. The V segment lost 4 bases and the J segment 4 bases; nucleotides outside the gene matches: 5. The CDR3 is made up of 14 amino acids. Germline CDR1 reads SGHRS; CDR2 reads YFSETQ. CDR3 nucleotides: TGCGCCAGCAGCGCCGGGACAGGGAGCACTGAAGCTTTCTTT. Translated, it gives CASSAGTGSTEAFF.

The chain combines TRBV30 with TRBJ2-3; D may be TRBD1 or TRBD2 (5 bases each). Trimming took 5 bases from V and 5 from J, leaving 8 bases between them. The germline CDR1 and CDR2 sequences are GTSNPN and SVGIG (reference sequence). The CDR3 is 11 amino acids. Here the CDR3 reads CAWGAGDTQYF. DNA of the CDR3: TGTGCCTGGGGGGCGGGAGATACGCAGTATTTT.

The rearrangement uses TRBV6-1 and TRBJ1-3; no reliable D call. Trimming stripped 0 bases from V and 3 bases from J, with 12 bases between. Germline CDR1 and CDR2: MNHNS and SASEGT. The CDR3 consists of 16 residues. In DNA form, the CDR3 reads TGTGCCAGCAGTGAAGCCCGGGGATGGGGTGGAAACACCATATATTTT. Residues: CASSEARGWGGNTIYF.

This clone came up many times. The V gene is TRBV7-9, the J gene TRBJ2-5, with D perhaps TRBD2 (6 bases). The V end lost 2 bases, the J end lost 4 bases, and 14 bases lay between the germline ends. CDR1 is SEHNR, CDR2 FQNEAQ, per germline (reference sequence). The CDR3 consists of 15 residues. Here the CDR3 DNA reads TGTGCCAGCAGCTTATTCCCTCAGGAGGGAGAGACCCAGTACTTC. Protein product: CASSLFPQEGETQYF.

J is TRBJ1-5 and V is TRBV19; TRBD1 might be the D (5 bases). The CDR3 extends over 15 amino acids. The V and J ends lost 8 bases and 1 base respectively, with 15 bases between them. Looked up from germline, CDR1 is LNHDA and CDR2 is SQIVND (reference sequence). CDR3 in DNA: TGTGCCAGTTTAGCCTGGGGGGAAAGCAATCAGCCCCAGCATTTT. It encodes CASLAWGESNQPQHF.